The 6 T cell receptor beta chains presented below share a single source sample, sequenced in a study of blood T cells in healthy people across ages. Through a sample-barcoded 5' primer and a J-beta primer mix, a second PCR was run for roughly 6 to 12 cycles. TCRdb processed the 5' RACE reads anew with MiXCR; each CDR3 protein has one entry. The repertoire holds more than 550,000 distinct CDR3 sequences, with 22% as singletons. The source material was blood. The source is a man between 65 and 85 years old in good health.

This clonotype turned up a few times. The genes are TRBV20-1 and TRBJ1-5; TRBD1 might be the D (5 bases). The V and J ends lost 2 bases and 7 bases respectively, with 15 bases between them. Germline CDR1 is DFQATT and CDR2 is SNEGSKA (reference sequence). The CDR3 spans 14 residues. The CDR3 spells CSARWGGGRQPQHF. Here the CDR3 DNA reads TGCAGTGCTAGATGGGGCGGGGGTCGCCAGCCCCAGCATTTT.

This rearrangement joins TRBV11-3 to TRBJ2-3, with 12 bases aligning to TRBD2. Germline CDR1 SGHNT, CDR2 YENEEA. The junction had 5 bases not matched to a gene; V was cut back by 5 bases and J by 2 bases. The CDR3 runs to 16 residues. The CDR3 region is CASSIGLAGPTDTQYF. Written as DNA, the CDR3 is TGTGCCAGCAGCATAGGACTAGCGGGACCCACAGATACGCAGTATTTT.

This clonotype was counted a single time. The genes are TRBV18 and TRBJ1-1; D is uncertain. Trimming shortened V by 3 bases and J by 2 bases, and 10 bases separated the two germline ends. CDR1 KGHSH and CDR2 LQKENI come from the germline V gene. The CDR3 length is 14 residues. The CDR3 here is CASSPYPLNTEAFF. For the CDR3, the DNA is TGTGCCAGCTCACCGTACCCCTTAAACACTGAAGCTTTCTTT.

The chain has TRBV6-6 and TRBJ2-1; 12 bases fit TRBD2. The CDR3 contains 12 residues. Losses at the gene ends were 7 bases for V and 16 bases for J; bases not matched to a gene: 8. The germline CDR1 and CDR2 sequences are MNHNY and SVGAGI (reference sequence). The chain's CDR3 is CASTPSGRAFFF. In nucleotides, the CDR3 is TGTGCCAGCACTCCTAGCGGGAGGGCCTTCTTCTTC.

This clonotype has just a few counts. The V call is TRBV25-1, the J call TRBJ1-3; D unclear. Germline lookup yields CDR1 MGHDK and CDR2 SYGVNS. Trimming took 3 bases from V and 4 from J, leaving 10 bases between them. The CDR3 extends over 14 amino acids. Written as DNA, the CDR3 is TGTGCCAGCAGTGAGACACCCTCGGGAAACACCATATATTTT. This codes for CASSETPSGNTIYF.

The chain employs TRBV25-1 and TRBJ1-4; no firm D call. Germline CDR1 MGHDK, CDR2 SYGVNS. The CDR3 runs to 11 residues. Deletions cut 8 bases from V and 11 bases from J, with 12 bases between. In nucleotides, the CDR3 is TGTGCCAGCGCGATTAATGGGAAACTGTTTTTT. Translation gives CASAINGKLFF.